A selection of T cell receptor beta chains follows, all from one sample in a study of cytomegalovirus exposure and HLA in healthy donors. Only in-frame clones appear in the TCRdb table, and some are missing; sequencing was by immunoSEQ multiplex PCR. The top ten clones hold about 3% of a sample with 50,000 or so clones, 73% of them seen once. Sequencing was carried out using PBMCs. These TCRs come from a man younger than 35 in good health and CMV-seronegative. Both conserved end residues are part of each CDR3. The order of the fields is clone size, V gene, D gene, J gene, CDR3 protein, CDR3 DNA. D genes are given only for firm matches. Rows give clone size only sometimes, using once, few, many, or a class for an expanded clone.

>.|TRBV15|TRBD2|TRBJ2-7
CATSRGTTPGDEQYF
TGTGCCACCAGCAGGGGGACTACCCCCGGAGACGAGCAGTACTTC
>.|TRBV15|TRBD2|TRBJ2-2
CATSVRTSGRELFF
TGTGCCACCAGCGTTCGGACTAGCGGGAGGGAGCTGTTTTTT
>once|TRBV28|.|TRBJ1-1
CASSLVPGNTEAFF
TGTGCCAGCAGTTTAGTCCCCGGGAACACTGAAGCTTTCTTT
>.|TRBV10-2|TRBD2|TRBJ2-7
CASQGLAGVLYEQYF
TGCGCCAGCCAGGGACTAGCGGGAGTCCTCTACGAGCAGTACTTC
>few|TRBV10-3|.|TRBJ2-5
CAISDRQPQETQYF
TGTGCCATCAGTGATCGACAGCCCCAAGAGACCCAGTACTTC
>.|TRBV5-6|.|TRBJ2-3
CASSSLRDSRRSSTDTQYF
TGTGCCAGCAGCTCACTCCGGGACTCGCGACGCTCTAGCACAGATACGCAGTATTTT
>few|TRBV30|.|TRBJ2-1
CAWSVLLSSYNEQFF
TGTGCCTGGAGTGTACTTCTATCTTCCTACAATGAGCAGTTCTTC
>few|TRBV7-9|.|TRBJ2-7
CASSFMYLDEQYF
TGTGCCAGCAGCTTCATGTATCTAGACGAGCAGTACTTC
>.|TRBV6-5|.|TRBJ1-4
CASSTSGAEGLLFF
TGTGCCAGCAGTACCTCCGGGGCGGAGGGGTTACTGTTTTTT
>.|TRBV4-3|TRBD2|TRBJ2-5
CASSQTSGSIQETQYF
TGCGCCAGCAGCCAGACTAGCGGAAGTATTCAAGAGACCCAGTACTTC
>.|TRBV5-4|.|TRBJ1-2
CASSPTATDPYGYTF
TGTGCCAGCAGCCCGACAGCTACAGATCCCTATGGCTACACCTTC
>.|TRBV4-3|TRBD2|TRBJ2-5
CASSQDISSGGRSETQYF
TGCGCCAGCAGCCAAGATATCTCCAGCGGGGGTAGATCCGAGACCCAGTACTTC
>.|TRBV6-5|.|TRBJ2-3
CASSYEGADTQYF
TGTGCCAGCAGTTACGAGGGGGCAGATACGCAGTATTTT
>.|TRBV2|TRBD2|TRBJ2-5
CASRVTSQETQYF
TGTGCCAGCAGAGTGACTAGCCAGGAGACCCAGTACTTC
>.|TRBV30|TRBD1|TRBJ1-6
CAWTAQTGANSPLHF
TGTGCCTGGACCGCCCAAACAGGGGCAAATTCACCCCTCCACTTT
>.|TRBV11-2|.|TRBJ1-5
CASSPTGEQPQHF
TGTGCCAGCAGCCCGACGGGGGAGCAGCCCCAGCATTTT
>.|TRBV6-5|TRBD1|TRBJ2-7
CASRDPGQGLYEQYF
TGTGCCAGCAGGGACCCGGGACAGGGCCTGTACGAGCAGTACTTC
>.|TRBV5-1|.|TRBJ2-3
CASSLTGQSTDTQYF
TGCGCCAGCAGCCTTACTGGACAATCCACAGATACGCAGTATTTT
>.|TRBV30|.|TRBJ2-7
CAWSTGTYEQYF
TGTGCCTGGAGTACAGGTACCTACGAGCAGTACTTC
>.|TRBV28|TRBD2|TRBJ2-7
CASVLAGGTYEQYF
TGTGCCAGCGTCCTAGCGGGAGGGACCTACGAGCAGTACTTC
>.|TRBV10-3|TRBD1|TRBJ1-1
CAISDGTGDEAFF
TGTGCCATCAGTGATGGGACAGGTGATGAAGCTTTCTTT
>.|TRBV5-4|TRBD1|TRBJ2-7
CASSSYRLDRNVRAYEQYF
TGTGCCAGCAGCTCGTACCGATTGGACAGGAATGTTAGGGCTTACGAGCAGTACTTC
>.|TRBV4-3|TRBD2|TRBJ2-3
CASSHKNAASGRADTQYF
TGCGCCAGCAGCCACAAAAACGCGGCTAGCGGGAGGGCTGATACGCAGTATTTT
>.|TRBV6-5|TRBD2|TRBJ2-7
CASSYSLVGEGEQYF
TGTGCCAGCAGTTACTCGCTCGTGGGGGAGGGCGAGCAGTACTTC
>.|TRBV28|TRBD2|TRBJ2-3
CASRRKREGPDTQYF
TGTGCCAGCAGACGAAAGCGGGAGGGCCCAGATACGCAGTATTTT
>.|TRBV4-3|TRBD1|TRBJ1-1
CASSLDRGQAFF
TGCGCCAGCAGCCTCGACAGGGGGCAGGCTTTCTTT
>.|TRBV5-6|TRBD1|TRBJ2-5
CASSLTGGDGTQYF
TGTGCCAGCAGCCTAACAGGGGGCGATGGGACCCAGTACTTC
>.|TRBV7-2|.|TRBJ1-2
CASSPAAGAGGYTF
TGTGCCAGCAGCCCAGCAGCGGGAGCGGGTGGCTACACCTTC
>.|TRBV7-9|.|TRBJ1-2
CASSLASRGLGYTF
TGTGCCAGCAGCTTGGCATCCCGGGGACTCGGCTACACCTTC
>.|TRBV6-6|TRBD2|TRBJ2-1
CASSPGLAGPEQFF
TGTGCCAGCAGTCCGGGACTAGCGGGACCCGAGCAGTTCTTC
>once|TRBV10-3|TRBD1|TRBJ1-5
CATSQGEYQPQHF
TGTGCCACCTCACAGGGGGAATATCAGCCCCAGCATTTT
>.|TRBV6-6|.|TRBJ2-1
CASSGTSPDEQFF
TGTGCCAGCAGTGGGACAAGCCCGGATGAGCAGTTCTTC